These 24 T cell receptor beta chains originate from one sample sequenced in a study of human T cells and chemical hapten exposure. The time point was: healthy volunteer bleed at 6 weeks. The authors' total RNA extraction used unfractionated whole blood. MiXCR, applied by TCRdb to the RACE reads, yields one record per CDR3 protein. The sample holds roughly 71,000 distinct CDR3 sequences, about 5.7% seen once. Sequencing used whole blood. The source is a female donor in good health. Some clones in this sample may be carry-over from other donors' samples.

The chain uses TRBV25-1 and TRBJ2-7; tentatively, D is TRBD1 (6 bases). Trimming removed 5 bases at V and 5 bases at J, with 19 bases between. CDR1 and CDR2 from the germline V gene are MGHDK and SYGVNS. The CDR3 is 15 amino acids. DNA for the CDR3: TGTGCCAGCAGTTTCAACTCAGACAGGACCGACGAGCAGTACTTC. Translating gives CASSFNSDRTDEQYF.

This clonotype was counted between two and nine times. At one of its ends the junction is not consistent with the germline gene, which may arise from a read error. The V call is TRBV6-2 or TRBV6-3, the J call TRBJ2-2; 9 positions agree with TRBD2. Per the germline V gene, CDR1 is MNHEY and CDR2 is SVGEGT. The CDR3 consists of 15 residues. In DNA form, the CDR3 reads TGTGCAAGCAAGCGGGAGGTTTGGGCCACCGGGGAGCTGTTTTTT. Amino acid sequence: CASKREVWATGELFF.

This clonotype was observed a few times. For the CDR3, the DNA is TGTGCCAGCAGTTTAACGGGGGCTCGGGCCGGGGAGCTGTTTTTT. Translation gives CASSLTGARAGELFF. The chain uses TRBV28 and TRBJ2-2; the D gene could be TRBD1 or TRBD2 (6 bases each). With 2 bases removed from V and 6 bases from J, the gap between germline ends came to 13 bases. CDR1 is MDHEN and CDR2 is SYDVKM in the germline V gene. This CDR3 contains 15 residues.

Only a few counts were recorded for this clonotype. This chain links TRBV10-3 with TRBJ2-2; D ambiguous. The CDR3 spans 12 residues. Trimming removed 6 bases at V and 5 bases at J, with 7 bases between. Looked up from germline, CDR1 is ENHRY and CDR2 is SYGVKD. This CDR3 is CAIRNYTGELFF. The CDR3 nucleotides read TGTGCCATCAGGAATTATACCGGGGAGCTGTTTTTT.

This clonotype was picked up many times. Here the CDR3 DNA reads TGTGCCAGCAGGGGGTCAGGAGGGCCTCGGCTTCAGTACTTC. This encodes CASRGSGGPRLQYF. The chain is built from TRBV6-1 and TRBJ2-4, with D possibly TRBD2 on 6 matching bases. Deletions cut 6 bases from V and 11 bases from J, with 20 bases between. CDR3 length: 14 residues. CDR1 and CDR2 (germline): MNHNS, SASEGT.

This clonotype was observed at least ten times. The CDR3 nucleotides are TGCAGCGTTGGAAGGGCCCAAGAGACCCAGTACTTC. Amino acids: CSVGRAQETQYF. The V and J genes are TRBV29-1 and TRBJ2-5; D ambiguous. V was clipped by 4 bases and J by 1 base, with 7 bases between them. CDR1 SQVTM and CDR2 ANQGSEA come from the germline V gene. The CDR3 extends over 12 amino acids.

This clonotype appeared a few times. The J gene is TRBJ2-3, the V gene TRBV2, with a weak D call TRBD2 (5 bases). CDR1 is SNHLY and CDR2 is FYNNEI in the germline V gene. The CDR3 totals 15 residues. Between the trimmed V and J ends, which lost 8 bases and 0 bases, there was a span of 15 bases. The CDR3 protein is CASLGSRISTDTQYF. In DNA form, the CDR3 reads TGTGCCAGCCTGGGGAGCCGAATTAGCACAGATACGCAGTATTTT.

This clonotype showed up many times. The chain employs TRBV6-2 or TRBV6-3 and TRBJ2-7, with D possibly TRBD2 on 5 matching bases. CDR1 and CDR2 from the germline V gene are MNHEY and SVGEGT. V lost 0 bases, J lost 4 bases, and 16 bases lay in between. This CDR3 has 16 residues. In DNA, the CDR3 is TGTGCCAGCAGTTACTCGTCCGGGATAGGGAGTTACGAGCAGTACTTC. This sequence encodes CASSYSSGIGSYEQYF.

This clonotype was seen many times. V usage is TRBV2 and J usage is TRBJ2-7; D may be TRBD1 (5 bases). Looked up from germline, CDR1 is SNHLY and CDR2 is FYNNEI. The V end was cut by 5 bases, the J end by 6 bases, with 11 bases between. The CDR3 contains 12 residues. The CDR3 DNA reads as TGTGCCAGCAGTTGGGCGCAGGGCGAGCAGTACTTC. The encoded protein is CASSWAQGEQYF.

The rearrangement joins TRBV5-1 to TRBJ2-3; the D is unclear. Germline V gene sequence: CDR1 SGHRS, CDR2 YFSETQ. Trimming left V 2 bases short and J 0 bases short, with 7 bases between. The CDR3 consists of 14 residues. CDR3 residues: CASSLTSSTDTQYF. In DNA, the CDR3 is TGCGCCAGCAGCTTAACGTCTAGCACAGATACGCAGTATTTT.

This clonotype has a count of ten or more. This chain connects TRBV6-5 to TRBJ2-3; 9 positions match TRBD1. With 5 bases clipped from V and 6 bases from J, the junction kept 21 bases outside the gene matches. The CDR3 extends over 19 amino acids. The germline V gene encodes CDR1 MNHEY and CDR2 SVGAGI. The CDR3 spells CASSLDGGTGSVLADTQYF. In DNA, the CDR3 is TGTGCCAGCAGTCTCGATGGGGGGACAGGGTCGGTGTTGGCGGATACGCAGTATTTT.

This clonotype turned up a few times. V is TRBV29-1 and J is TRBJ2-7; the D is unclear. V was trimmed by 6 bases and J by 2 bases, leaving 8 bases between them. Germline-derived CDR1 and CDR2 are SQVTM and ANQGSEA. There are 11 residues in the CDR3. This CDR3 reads CSVSDTYEQYF. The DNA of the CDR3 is TGCAGCGTATCAGATACCTACGAGCAGTACTTC.

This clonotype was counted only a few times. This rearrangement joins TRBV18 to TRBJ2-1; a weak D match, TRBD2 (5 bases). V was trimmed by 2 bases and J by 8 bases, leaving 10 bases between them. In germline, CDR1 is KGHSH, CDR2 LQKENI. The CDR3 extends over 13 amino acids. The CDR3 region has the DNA TGTGCCAGCTCACCAGGGTCCGGGGATGAGCAGTTCTTC. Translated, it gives CASSPGSGDEQFF.

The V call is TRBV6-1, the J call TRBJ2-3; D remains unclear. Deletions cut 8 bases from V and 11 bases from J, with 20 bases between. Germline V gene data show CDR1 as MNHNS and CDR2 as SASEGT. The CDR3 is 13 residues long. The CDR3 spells CASLTFGTVGQYF. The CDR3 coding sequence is TGTGCCAGCCTGACCTTTGGCACAGTGGGGCAGTATTTT.

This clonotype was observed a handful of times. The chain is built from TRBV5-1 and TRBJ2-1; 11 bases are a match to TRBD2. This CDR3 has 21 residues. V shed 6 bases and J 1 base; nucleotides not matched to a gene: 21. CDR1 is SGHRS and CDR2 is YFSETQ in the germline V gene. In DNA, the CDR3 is TGCGCCAGCACCCTCAGTTCCCTAGCGGGAGGTCTAAGAAGGTCCTACAATGAGCAGTTCTTC. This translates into CASTLSSLAGGLRRSYNEQFF. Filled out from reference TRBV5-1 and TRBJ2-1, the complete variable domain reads KAGVTQTPRYLIKTRGQQVTLSCSPISGHRSVSWYQQTPGQGLQFLFEYFSETQRNKGNFPGRFSGRQFSNSRSEMNVSTLELGDSALYLCASTLSSLAGGLRRSYNEQFFGPGTRLTVL.

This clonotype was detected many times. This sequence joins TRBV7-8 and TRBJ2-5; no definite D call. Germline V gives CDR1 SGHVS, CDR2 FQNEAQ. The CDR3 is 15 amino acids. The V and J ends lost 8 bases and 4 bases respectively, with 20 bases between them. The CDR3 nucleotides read TGTGCCAGCCAACGGGTTATGCTAAATGCAGAGACCCAGTACTTC. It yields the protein CASQRVMLNAETQYF.

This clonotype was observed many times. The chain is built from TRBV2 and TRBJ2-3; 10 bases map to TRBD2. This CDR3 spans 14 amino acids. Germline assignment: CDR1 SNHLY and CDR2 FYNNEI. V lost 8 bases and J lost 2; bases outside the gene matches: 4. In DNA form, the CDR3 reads TGTGCCAGCGGACTAGCGGCGCTCACAGATACGCAGTATTTT. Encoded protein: CASGLAALTDTQYF.

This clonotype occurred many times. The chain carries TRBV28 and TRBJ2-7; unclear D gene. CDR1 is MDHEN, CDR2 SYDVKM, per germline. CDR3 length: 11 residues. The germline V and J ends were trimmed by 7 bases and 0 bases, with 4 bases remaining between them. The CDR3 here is CASKSSYEQYF. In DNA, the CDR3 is TGTGCCAGCAAGAGCTCCTACGAGCAGTACTTC.

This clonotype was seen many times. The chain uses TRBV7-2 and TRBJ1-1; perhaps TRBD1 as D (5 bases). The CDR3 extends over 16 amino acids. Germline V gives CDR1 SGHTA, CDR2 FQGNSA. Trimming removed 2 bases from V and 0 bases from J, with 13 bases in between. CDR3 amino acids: CASSLIGAIMNTEAFF. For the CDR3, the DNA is TGTGCCAGCAGCTTAATAGGGGCGATAATGAACACTGAAGCTTTCTTT.

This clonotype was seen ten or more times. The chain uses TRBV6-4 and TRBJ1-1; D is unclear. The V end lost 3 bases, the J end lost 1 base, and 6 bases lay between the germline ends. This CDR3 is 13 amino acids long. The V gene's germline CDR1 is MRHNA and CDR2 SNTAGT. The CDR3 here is CASSERSNTEAFF. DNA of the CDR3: TGTGCCAGCAGTGAAAGATCGAACACTGAAGCTTTCTTT.

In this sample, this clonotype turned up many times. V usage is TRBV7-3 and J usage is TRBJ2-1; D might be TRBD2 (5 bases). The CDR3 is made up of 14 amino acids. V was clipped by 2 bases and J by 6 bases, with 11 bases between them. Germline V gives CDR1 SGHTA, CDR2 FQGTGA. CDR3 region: CASSLFASPNEQFF. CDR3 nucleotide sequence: TGTGCCAGCAGCTTATTTGCTAGCCCCAATGAGCAGTTCTTC.

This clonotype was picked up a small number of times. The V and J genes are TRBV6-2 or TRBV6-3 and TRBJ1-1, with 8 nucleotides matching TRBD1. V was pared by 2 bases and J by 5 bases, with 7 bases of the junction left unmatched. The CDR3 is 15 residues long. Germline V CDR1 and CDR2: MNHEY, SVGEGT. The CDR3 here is CASSYPQGVWTEAFF. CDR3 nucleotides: TGTGCCAGCAGTTACCCACAGGGGGTATGGACTGAAGCTTTCTTT.

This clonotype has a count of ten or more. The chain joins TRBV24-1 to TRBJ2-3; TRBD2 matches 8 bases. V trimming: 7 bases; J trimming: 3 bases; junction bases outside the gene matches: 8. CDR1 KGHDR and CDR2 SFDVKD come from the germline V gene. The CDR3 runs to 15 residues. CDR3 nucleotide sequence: TGTGCCACCAGGGGAGCGGGAGTTGGTACAGATACGCAGTATTTT. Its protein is CATRGAGVGTDTQYF.

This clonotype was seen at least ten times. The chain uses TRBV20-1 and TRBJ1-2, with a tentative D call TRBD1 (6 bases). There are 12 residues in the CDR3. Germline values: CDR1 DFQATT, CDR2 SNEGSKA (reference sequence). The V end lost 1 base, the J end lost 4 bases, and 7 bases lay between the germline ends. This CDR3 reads CSARGGGYGYTF. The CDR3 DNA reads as TGCAGTGCTAGAGGAGGGGGCTATGGCTACACCTTC.